These 8 T cell receptor beta chains share one sample of origin, sequenced in a study of vaccination effects on CD4 cells after COVID-19. ViraFEST assay sequencing came after antigen-specific CD4+ T cells were expanded with viral peptide pools. Culture proceeded for 10 days, and CD4+ T cells were then isolated. A positive SARS-CoV-2 PCR test fell between March and December 2020. Clones were sequenced by immunoSEQ multiplex PCR, and TCRdb holds only the in-frame ones, with some missing. The sample holds tens of thousands of clones; approximately 73% are singletons and the top ten take 33%. These receptors' antigens are unknown. The sequences come from CD4+ T cells from PBMCs cultured with a peptide pool, collected before COVID-19 vaccination. Receptor source: a human donor who had a prior SARS-CoV-2 infection.

The rearrangement links TRBV2 to TRBJ2-4; 12 bases align to TRBD1. The junction had 3 bases not matched to a gene; V was cut back by 3 bases and J by 6 bases. The CDR3 totals 15 residues. Germline loops: CDR1 SNHLY, CDR2 FYNNEI. CDR3 sequence: CASSDLGQGANIQYF. Here the CDR3 DNA reads TGTGCCAGCAGTGATCTGGGACAGGGGGCAAACATTCAGTACTTC.

This sequence joins TRBV7-2 and TRBJ2-1, with TRBD2 matching 10 bases. The CDR3 is 16 residues long. Germline CDR1 reads SGHTA; CDR2 reads FQGNSA. V shed 1 base, J shed 7 bases, and the junction held 7 bases outside the gene matches. CDR3 bases: TGTGCCAGCAGCTTAGTGTACCTAGCGGGAGTGAATGAGCAGTTCTTC. It specifies CASSLVYLAGVNEQFF.

The chain joins TRBV11-2 to TRBJ1-1; D is ambiguous. Germline assignment: CDR1 SGHAT and CDR2 FQNNGV. The V end was cut by 0 bases, the J end by 5 bases, with 7 bases between. The CDR3 extends over 13 amino acids. In nucleotides, the CDR3 is TGTGCCAGCAGCTTAGATGGGTATACTGAAGCTTTCTTT. Translating gives CASSLDGYTEAFF.

The CDR3 region is CAWSVVYRQAFF. The CDR3, as DNA: TGTGCCTGGAGTGTAGTGTACAGGCAAGCTTTCTTT. The chain is built from TRBV30 and TRBJ1-1; a possible D gene is TRBD1 (5 bases). This CDR3 is built from 12 residues. V shed 0 bases and J shed 9 bases, with 11 bases lying between them. In germline, CDR1 is GTSNPN, CDR2 SVGIG (reference sequence).

The chain recombines TRBV6-5 with TRBJ1-6; D is perhaps TRBD1 (6 bases). V lost 5 bases and J 6 bases, leaving 14 bases between the germline ends. The CDR3 spans 15 residues. Germline V gene data show CDR1 as MNHEY and CDR2 as SVGAGI. CDR3 loop: CASSSRTAINSPLHF. The CDR3 DNA reads TGTGCCAGCAGTAGTCGGACAGCTATTAATTCACCCCTCCACTTT.

This clone was observed a few times. The rearrangement links TRBV6-6 to TRBJ2-7; 9 bases fit TRBD2. Trimming at V came to 0 bases and at J to 6 bases, leaving 6 bases not matched to a gene. The CDR3 has 15 amino acids. Germline V lookup: CDR1 MNHNY, CDR2 SVGAGI (reference sequence). CDR3 sequence reads: CASSYSASGIGEQYF. The CDR3, as DNA: TGTGCCAGCAGTTACTCTGCTAGCGGGATCGGCGAGCAGTACTTC.

CDR3 sequence: CASSPVQNLAKNIQYF. In DNA form, the CDR3 reads TGTGCCAGCAGCCCGGTGCAGAACTTAGCCAAAAACATTCAGTACTTC. The V gene is TRBV3-1 (or the pseudogene TRBV3-2), the J gene TRBJ2-4; D gene unclear. The CDR3 is 16 residues long. The germline V gene has CDR1 LGHDT and CDR2 YNNKEL (reference sequence). V lost 4 bases and J lost 0, with 13 bases in between.

V is TRBV14 and J is TRBJ2-1, with 8 bases fitting TRBD2. The CDR3 totals 14 residues. Germline CDR1 SGHDN, CDR2 FVKESK. The V segment lost 4 bases and the J segment 10 bases; nucleotides outside the gene matches: 9. The CDR3 is CASSLHREGGEQFF. The CDR3 DNA sequence: TGTGCCAGCAGCCTACACCGGGAGGGGGGGGAGCAGTTCTTC.